The present T cell receptor beta chain was sequenced within a study of blood T cell repertoires in COVID-19. Study overall: PBMCs, B-cell-depleted T cells, or T cells provided the cDNA or gDNA that made up the material.

V shed 1 base and J shed 6 bases, with 12 bases lying between them. The CDR3 is 14 residues long. The germline V gene encodes CDR1 SGHVS and CDR2 FNYEAQ. Sequenced by immunoSEQ multiplex PCR; TCRdb stores in-frame clones only, minus some. The repertoire includes 190,000 or so clones, 81% of them detected once, and about a tenth sits in the top ten. The source material was PBMCs or T cells enriched from blood (not recorded which). The sequence was obtained from a man in his forties who had recovered from COVID-19. The rearrangement uses TRBV7-6 and TRBJ1-2; D unclear. CDR3 amino acids: CASSLERGPHGYTF. CDR3 in DNA: TGTGCCAGCAGCTTAGAGCGCGGGCCCCATGGCTACACCTTC.